The clone carrying this TCR beta chain was counted only a few times. The data were taken from a study of T-cell reconstitution after alpha-beta-depleted transplantation in children. The CDR3 length is 14 residues. With 0 bases removed from V and 2 bases from J, the gap between germline ends came to 8 bases. Germline values: CDR1 SGHRS, CDR2 YFSETQ. Unique molecular identifiers were incorporated into the prepared TCRbeta library. TCRdb re-derived calls from the PCR reads in MiXCR, one entry per CDR3 protein. The table includes a few hundred thousand distinct CDR3 sequences, 25% to 30% detected once. V and J are TRBV5-1 and TRBJ1-1; D uncertain. This sequence originates from a boy younger than two with Wiskott-Aldrich syndrome, due to receive a stem cell transplant. Sample: PBMCs, taken before TCRalphabeta/CD19-depleted stem cell transplant. For the CDR3, the DNA is TGCGCCAGCAGCTTGGCCGGGATCAACACTGAAGCTTTCTTT. The encoded protein is CASSLAGINTEAFF.